The next 4 T cell receptor beta chains were all read from a single sample in a study of cytomegalovirus exposure and HLA in healthy donors. Data came from immunoSEQ multiplex PCR; TCRdb stores just in-frame clones and leaves some out. The sample has fewer than 85,000 clones; 94% are singletons. The sample consisted of PBMCs. The origin of the receptors is a woman aged 18-30 years in good health and CMV-seronegative.

The V call is TRBV18, the J call TRBJ2-5; D possibly corresponds to TRBD2 (5 bases). CDR1 and CDR2 from the germline V gene are KGHSH and LQKENI. The CDR3 has 14 amino acids. The V end lost 4 bases, the J end lost 4 bases, and 13 bases lay between the germline ends. The CDR3 protein is CASSQVNAGETQYF. In nucleotides, the CDR3 is TGTGCCAGCTCACAAGTAAACGCGGGAGAGACCCAGTACTTC.

This chain uses TRBV19 with TRBJ1-4; D perhaps matches TRBD1 (5 bases). The CDR3 extends over 15 amino acids. V lost 3 bases to trimming and J lost 7 bases, with 15 bases between them. Germline assignment: CDR1 LNHDA and CDR2 SQIVND (reference sequence). The CDR3 DNA is TGTGCCAGTAGTATTTTGACAGCCGCAGGTGAAAAACTGTTTTTT. This translates into CASSILTAAGEKLFF.

The chain is built from TRBV6-6 and TRBJ1-5; possibly TRBD1 for D (5 bases). The germline V gene encodes CDR1 MNHNY and CDR2 SVGAGI (reference sequence). This CDR3 has 14 amino acids. V gave up 6 bases and J gave up 2 bases, with 11 bases separating them. This CDR3 is CASSTDSRNQPQHF. The CDR3 nucleotides are TGTGCCAGCAGCACAGACAGCCGCAATCAGCCCCAGCATTTT.

The CDR3 spells CASSPQQSLYEQYF. The CDR3 DNA is TGCGCCAGCAGCCCTCAACAGAGTCTCTACGAGCAGTACTTC. The rearrangement links TRBV23-1 to TRBJ2-7; D uncertain. TRBV23-1 is designated an ORF whose function remains uncertain. The CDR3 is 14 amino acids. V was shortened by 6 bases and J by 3 bases, with 15 bases between the two germline ends.